This paragraph covers one T cell receptor beta chain sequence. Looked up from germline, CDR1 is SGHVS and CDR2 is FQNEAQ. Trimming took 4 bases from V and 1 from J, leaving 27 bases between them. CDR3 length: 20 residues. This record belongs to a study of blood T cell repertoires in COVID-19. Study overall: Sample material is recorded as cDNA or gDNA derived from T cells, B-cell-depleted T cells, or PBMCs.

Some clones are missing from TCRdb's copy, which holds only in-frame ones; the method was immunoSEQ multiplex PCR. The sample contains about 30,000 clones, approximately 86% of which appear only once. The sequence came from a human donor in a cohort sampled during active COVID-19. The donor label of this sample is uncertain. The V and J genes are TRBV7-8 and TRBJ2-3; D perhaps matches TRBD2 (5 bases). The source material was peripheral blood. The CDR3 sequence: CASSSVGLLRTGSGTDTQYF. In DNA form, the CDR3 reads TGTGCCAGCAGCTCGGTAGGACTCCTTAGGACGGGGTCTGGCACAGATACGCAGTATTTT.